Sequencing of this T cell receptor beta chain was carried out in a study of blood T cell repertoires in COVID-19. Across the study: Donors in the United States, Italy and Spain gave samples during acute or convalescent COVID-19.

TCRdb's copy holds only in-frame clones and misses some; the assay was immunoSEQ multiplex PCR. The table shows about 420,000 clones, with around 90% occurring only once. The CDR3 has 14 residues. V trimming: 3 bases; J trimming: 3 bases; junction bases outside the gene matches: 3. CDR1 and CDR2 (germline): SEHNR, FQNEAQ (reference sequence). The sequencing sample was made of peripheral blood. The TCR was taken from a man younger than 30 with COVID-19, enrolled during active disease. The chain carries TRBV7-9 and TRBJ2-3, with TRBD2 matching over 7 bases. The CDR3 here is CASSFPAGTDTQYF. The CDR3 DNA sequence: TGTGCCAGCAGCTTCCCAGCGGGAACAGATACGCAGTATTTT.